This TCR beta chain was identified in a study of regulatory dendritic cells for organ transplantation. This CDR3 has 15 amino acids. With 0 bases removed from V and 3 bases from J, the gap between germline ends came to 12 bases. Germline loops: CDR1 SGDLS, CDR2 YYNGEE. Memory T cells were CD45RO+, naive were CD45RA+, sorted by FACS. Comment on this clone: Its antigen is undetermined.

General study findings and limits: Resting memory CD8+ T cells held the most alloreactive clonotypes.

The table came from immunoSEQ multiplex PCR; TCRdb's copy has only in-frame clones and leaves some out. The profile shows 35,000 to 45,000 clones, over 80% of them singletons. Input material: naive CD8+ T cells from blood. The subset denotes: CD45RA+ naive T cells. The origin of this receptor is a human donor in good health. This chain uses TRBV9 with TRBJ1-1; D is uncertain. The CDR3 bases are TGTGCCAGCAGCGTAGACGGGAGCTTTCACACTGAAGCTTTCTTT. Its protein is CASSVDGSFHTEAFF.